This passage covers 6 T cell receptor beta chains from one sample sequenced in a study of OX40 agonist ivuxolimab in advanced cancers. Clones were sequenced by immunoSEQ multiplex PCR, and TCRdb holds only the in-frame ones, with some missing. The data contain around 80,000 clones, roughly nine tenths of them singletons. Sequencing was performed on CD4+ or CD8+ T cells sorted from blood, taken in a trial of the OX40 agonist ivuxolimab. These receptor sequences come from an adult with an advanced solid tumor such as melanoma, head and neck, liver or kidney cancer.

This sequence joins TRBV13 and TRBJ2-4, with TRBD2 matching 9 bases. This CDR3 region has 17 residues. Germline trimming cut 5 bases from V and 0 bases from J; bases unmatched to any gene: 8. Looked up from germline, CDR1 is PRHDT and CDR2 is FYEKMQ (reference sequence). CDR3 protein: CASSAGGTSLAKNIQYF. The CDR3 DNA follows: TGTGCCAGCAGCGCAGGGGGGACTAGCCTAGCCAAAAACATTCAGTACTTC.

This rearrangement joins TRBV6-6 to TRBJ2-5, with 7 bases aligning to TRBD2. CDR3 size: 16 residues. J gave up 2 bases and V 6 bases, and 12 bases lay outside the gene matches. Per germline, CDR1 MNHNY and CDR2 SVGAGI (reference sequence). The CDR3 protein is CASRPLVGGGQETQYF. The CDR3 nucleotides are TGTGCCAGCAGACCTTTGGTTGGCGGGGGACAAGAGACCCAGTACTTC.

The genes are TRBV30 and TRBJ1-2, with 10 bases that match TRBD1. Germline V gene lookup returns CDR1 GTSNPN and CDR2 SVGIG (reference sequence). V was clipped by 4 bases and J by 9 bases; unmatched bases: 5. The CDR3 contains 12 residues. The CDR3 loop is CAWKGQGSSYTF. Here the CDR3 DNA reads TGTGCCTGGAAGGGACAGGGGAGTAGCTACACCTTC.

V is TRBV30 and J is TRBJ2-3, with 12 positions matching TRBD1. The CDR3 extends over 19 amino acids. V shed 1 base and J 3 bases; nucleotides not matched to a gene: 14. Germline assignment: CDR1 GTSNPN and CDR2 SVGIG (reference sequence). The CDR3 coding sequence is TGTGCCTGGAGTGCCGGCTGGGGACAGGGGGCTCGAGGGACAGATACGCAGTATTTT. This sequence encodes CAWSAGWGQGARGTDTQYF.

This clone was detected a few times. This chain joins TRBV9 and TRBJ2-5; 11 nucleotides align to TRBD1. The germline gives CDR1 SGDLS, CDR2 YYNGEE. The CDR3 contains 17 residues. Germline trimming cut 4 bases from V and 5 bases from J; bases unmatched to any gene: 13. The CDR3 region is CASSPRTGGVLAETQYF. The DNA for the CDR3 is TGTGCCAGCAGCCCCAGGACAGGGGGCGTATTAGCGGAGACCCAGTACTTC. Complete variable domain (other parts from reference TRBV9 and TRBJ2-5): DSGVTQTPKHLITATGQRVTLRCSPRSGDLSVYWYQQSLDQGLQFLIQYYNGEERAKGNILERFSAQQFPDLHSELNLSSLELGDSALYFCASSPRTGGVLAETQYFGPGTRLLVL.

The chain uses TRBV5-8 and TRBJ2-5, with TRBD2 matching 14 bases. CDR3 length: 17 amino acids. Unmatched junction bases numbered 7, after V lost 4 bases and J lost 2 bases. CDR1 and CDR2 (germline): SGHTS, YDEGEE. CDR3 nucleotides: TGTGCCAGCAGCCGGGGACTAGCGGGAGTAGGGCAAGAGACCCAGTACTTC. It translates to CASSRGLAGVGQETQYF.